This T cell receptor beta chain was observed in a study of beta chain features in type 1 diabetes. cDNA synthesis used the whole RNA isolate, giving expressed TCRB sequences. Sequenced by immunoSEQ multiplex PCR; TCRdb stores in-frame clones only, minus some. This sample yields roughly 500,000 clones, of which approximately 30% are seen a single time; 0.05% to 0.07% belongs to the top ten. Trimming shortened V by 2 bases and J by 1 base, and 8 bases separated the two germline ends. The CDR3 loop spans 13 amino acids. CDR1 is GTSNPN and CDR2 is SVGIG in the germline V gene (reference sequence). Sample: naive CD4+ T cells from blood. This chain uses TRBV30 with TRBJ1-1; no clear D. This clonotype was obtained from a young man in good health. The CDR3 protein is CAWSTRANTEAFF. The DNA of the CDR3 is TGTGCCTGGAGTACGCGGGCGAACACTGAAGCTTTCTTT.